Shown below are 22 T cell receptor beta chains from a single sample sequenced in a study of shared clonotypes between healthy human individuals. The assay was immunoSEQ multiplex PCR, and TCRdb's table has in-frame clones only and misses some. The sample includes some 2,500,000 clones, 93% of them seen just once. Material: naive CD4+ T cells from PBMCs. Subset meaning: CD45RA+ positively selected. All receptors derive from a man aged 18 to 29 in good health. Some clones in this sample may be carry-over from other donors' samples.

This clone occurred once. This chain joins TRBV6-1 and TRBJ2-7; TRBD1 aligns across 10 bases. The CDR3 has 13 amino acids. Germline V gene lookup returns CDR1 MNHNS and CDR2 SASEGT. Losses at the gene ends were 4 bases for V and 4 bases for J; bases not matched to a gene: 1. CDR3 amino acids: CASSVDRGYEQYF. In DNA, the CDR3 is TGTGCCAGCAGTGTGGACAGGGGGTACGAGCAGTACTTC.

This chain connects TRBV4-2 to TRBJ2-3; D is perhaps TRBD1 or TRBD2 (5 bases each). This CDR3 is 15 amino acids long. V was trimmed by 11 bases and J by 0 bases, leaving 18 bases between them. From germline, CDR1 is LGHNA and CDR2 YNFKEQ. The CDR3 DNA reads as TGTGCCGGCACGAAAAAGGGGAGTAGCACAGATACGCAGTATTTT. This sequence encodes CAGTKKGSSTDTQYF.

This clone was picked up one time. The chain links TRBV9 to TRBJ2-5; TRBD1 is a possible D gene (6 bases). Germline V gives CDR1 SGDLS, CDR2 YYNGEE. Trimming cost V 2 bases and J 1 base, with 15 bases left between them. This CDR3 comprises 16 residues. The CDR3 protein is CASSVNPGTIQETQYF. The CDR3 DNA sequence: TGTGCCAGCAGCGTTAACCCCGGGACAATCCAAGAGACCCAGTACTTC. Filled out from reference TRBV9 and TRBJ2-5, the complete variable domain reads DSGVTQTPKHLITATGQRVTLRCSPRSGDLSVYWYQQSLDQGLQFLIQYYNGEERAKGNILERFSAQQFPDLHSELNLSSLELGDSALYFCASSVNPGTIQETQYFGPGTRLLVL.

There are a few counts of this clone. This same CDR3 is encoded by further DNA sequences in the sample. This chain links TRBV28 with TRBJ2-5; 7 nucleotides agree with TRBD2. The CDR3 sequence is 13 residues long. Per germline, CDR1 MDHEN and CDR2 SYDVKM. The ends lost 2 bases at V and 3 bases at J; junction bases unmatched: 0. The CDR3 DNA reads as TGTGCCAGCAGTTTAGGGGGGGAAGAGACCCAGTACTTC. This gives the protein CASSLGGEETQYF.

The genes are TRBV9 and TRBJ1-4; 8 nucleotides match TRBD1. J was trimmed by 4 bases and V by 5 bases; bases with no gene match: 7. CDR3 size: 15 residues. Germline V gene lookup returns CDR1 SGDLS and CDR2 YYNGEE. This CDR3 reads CASSHSGQVNEKLFF. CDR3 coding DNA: TGTGCCAGCAGTCATTCGGGACAGGTTAATGAAAAACTGTTTTTT.

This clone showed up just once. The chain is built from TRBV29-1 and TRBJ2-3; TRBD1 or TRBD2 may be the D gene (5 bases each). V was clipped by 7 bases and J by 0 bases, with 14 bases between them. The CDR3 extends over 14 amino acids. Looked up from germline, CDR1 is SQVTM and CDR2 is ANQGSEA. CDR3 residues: CSAEGRTSTDTQYF. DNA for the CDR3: TGCAGCGCCGAGGGGCGAACGAGCACAGATACGCAGTATTTT.

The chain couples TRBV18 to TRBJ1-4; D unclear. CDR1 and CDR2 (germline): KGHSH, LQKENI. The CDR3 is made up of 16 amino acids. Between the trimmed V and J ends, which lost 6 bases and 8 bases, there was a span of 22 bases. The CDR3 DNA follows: TGTGCCAGCTCTCCCCCCTATAGCGGGGAAGACGAAAAACTGTTTTTT. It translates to CASSPPYSGEDEKLFF.

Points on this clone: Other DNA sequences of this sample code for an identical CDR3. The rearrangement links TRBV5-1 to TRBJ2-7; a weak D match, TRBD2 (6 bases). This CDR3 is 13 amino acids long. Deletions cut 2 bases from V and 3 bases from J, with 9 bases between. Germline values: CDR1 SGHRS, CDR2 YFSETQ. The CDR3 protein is CASSLPGGYEQYF. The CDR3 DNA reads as TGCGCCAGCAGCTTACCCGGGGGCTACGAGCAGTACTTC.

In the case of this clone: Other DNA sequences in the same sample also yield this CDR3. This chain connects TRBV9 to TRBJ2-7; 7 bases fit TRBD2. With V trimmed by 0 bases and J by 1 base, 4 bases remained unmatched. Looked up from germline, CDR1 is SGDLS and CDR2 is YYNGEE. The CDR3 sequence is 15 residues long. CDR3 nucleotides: TGTGCCAGCAGCGTAGGGTCTAGCGGTTCCTACGAGCAGTACTTC. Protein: CASSVGSSGSYEQYF.

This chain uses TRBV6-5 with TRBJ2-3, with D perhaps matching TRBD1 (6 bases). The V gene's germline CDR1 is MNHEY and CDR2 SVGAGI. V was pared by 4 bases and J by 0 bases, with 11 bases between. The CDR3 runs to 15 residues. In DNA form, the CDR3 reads TGTGCCAGCAGTTCGGGACATACTAGCACAGATACGCAGTATTTT. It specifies CASSSGHTSTDTQYF.

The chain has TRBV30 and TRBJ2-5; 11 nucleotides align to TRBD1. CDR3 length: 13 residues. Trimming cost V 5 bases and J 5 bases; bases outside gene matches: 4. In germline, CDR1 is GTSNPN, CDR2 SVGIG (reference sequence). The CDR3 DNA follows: TGTGCCTGGGGGACAGGGGGGTCGGAGACCCAGTACTTC. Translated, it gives CAWGTGGSETQYF.

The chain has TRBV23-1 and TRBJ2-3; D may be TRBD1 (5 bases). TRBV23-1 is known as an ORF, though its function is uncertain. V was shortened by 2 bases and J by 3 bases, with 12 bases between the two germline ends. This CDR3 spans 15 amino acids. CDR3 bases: TGCGCCAGCAGTCAAGGGGCGGTCCGGACAGATACGCAGTATTTT. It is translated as CASSQGAVRTDTQYF.

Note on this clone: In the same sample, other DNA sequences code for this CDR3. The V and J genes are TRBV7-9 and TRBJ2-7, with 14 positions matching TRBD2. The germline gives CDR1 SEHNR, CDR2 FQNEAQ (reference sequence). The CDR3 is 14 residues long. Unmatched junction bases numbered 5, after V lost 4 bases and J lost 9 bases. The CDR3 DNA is TGTGCCAGCAGCTCGGGACTAGCGGGAGAGGTGCAGTACTTC. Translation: CASSSGLAGEVQYF. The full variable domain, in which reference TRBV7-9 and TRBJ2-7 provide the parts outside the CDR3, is DTGVSQNPRHKITKRGQNVTFRCDPISEHNRLYWYRQTLGQGPEFLTYFQNEAQLEKSRLLSDRFSAERPKGSFSTLEIQRTEQGDSAMYLCASSSGLAGEVQYFGPGTRLTVT.

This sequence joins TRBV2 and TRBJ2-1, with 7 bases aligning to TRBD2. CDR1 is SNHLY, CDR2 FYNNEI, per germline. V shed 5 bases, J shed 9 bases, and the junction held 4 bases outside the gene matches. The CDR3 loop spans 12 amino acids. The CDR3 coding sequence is TGTGCCAGCAGTACGGGACTAACTGAGCAGTTCTTC. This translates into CASSTGLTEQFF.

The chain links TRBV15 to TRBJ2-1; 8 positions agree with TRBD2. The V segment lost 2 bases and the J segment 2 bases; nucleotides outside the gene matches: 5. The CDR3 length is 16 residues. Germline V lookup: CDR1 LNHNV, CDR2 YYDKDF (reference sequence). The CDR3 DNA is TGTGCCACCAGCAGACCTGTAGCGGGAACCTACAATGAGCAGTTCTTC. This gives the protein CATSRPVAGTYNEQFF.

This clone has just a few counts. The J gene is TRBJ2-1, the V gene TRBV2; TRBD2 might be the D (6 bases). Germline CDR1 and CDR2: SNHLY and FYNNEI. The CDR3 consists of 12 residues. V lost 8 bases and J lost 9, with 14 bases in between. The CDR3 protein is CASGLQRGEQFF. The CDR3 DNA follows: TGTGCCAGCGGACTACAAAGGGGTGAGCAGTTCTTC.

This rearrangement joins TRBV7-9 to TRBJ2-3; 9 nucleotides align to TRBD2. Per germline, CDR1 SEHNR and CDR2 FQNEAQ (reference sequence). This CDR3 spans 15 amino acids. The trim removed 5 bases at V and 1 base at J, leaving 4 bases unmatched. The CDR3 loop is CASSERTSGTDTQYF. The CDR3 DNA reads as TGTGCCAGCAGCGAGAGGACTAGCGGCACAGATACGCAGTATTTT.

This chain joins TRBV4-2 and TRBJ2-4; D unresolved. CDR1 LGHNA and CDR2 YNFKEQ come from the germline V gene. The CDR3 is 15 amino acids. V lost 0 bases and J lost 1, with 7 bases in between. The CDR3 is CASSQDMGAKNIQYF. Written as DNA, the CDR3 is TGTGCCAGCAGCCAAGATATGGGGGCCAAAAACATTCAGTACTTC.

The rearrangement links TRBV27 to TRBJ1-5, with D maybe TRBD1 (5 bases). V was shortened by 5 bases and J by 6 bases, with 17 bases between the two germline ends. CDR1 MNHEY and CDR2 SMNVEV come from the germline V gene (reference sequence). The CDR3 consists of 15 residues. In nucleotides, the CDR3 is TGTGCCAGCAGTCCTCCCAGGGTGACAAGTCAGCCCCAGCATTTT. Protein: CASSPPRVTSQPQHF.

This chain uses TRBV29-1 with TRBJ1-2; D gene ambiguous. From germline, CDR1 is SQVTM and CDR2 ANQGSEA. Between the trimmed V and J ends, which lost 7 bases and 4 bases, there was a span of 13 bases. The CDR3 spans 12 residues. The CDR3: CSARLGIYGYTF. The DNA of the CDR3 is TGCAGCGCAAGACTGGGAATCTATGGCTACACCTTC.

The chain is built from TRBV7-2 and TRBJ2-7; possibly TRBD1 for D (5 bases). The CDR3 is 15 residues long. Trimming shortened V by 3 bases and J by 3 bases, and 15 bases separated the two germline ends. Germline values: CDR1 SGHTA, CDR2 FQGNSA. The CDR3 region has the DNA TGTGCCAGCAGCTTGGGTGGGGCAGGAAGCTACGAGCAGTACTTC. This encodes CASSLGGAGSYEQYF.

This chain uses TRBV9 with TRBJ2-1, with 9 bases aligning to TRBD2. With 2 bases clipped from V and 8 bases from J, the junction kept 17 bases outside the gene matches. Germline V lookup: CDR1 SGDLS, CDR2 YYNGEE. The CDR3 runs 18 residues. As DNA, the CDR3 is TGTGCCAGCAGCGTGAGAGGCGGGGGGGGCAACCCTAGGGATGAGCAGTTCTTC. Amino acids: CASSVRGGGGNPRDEQFF. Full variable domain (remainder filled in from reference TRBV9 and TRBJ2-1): DSGVTQTPKHLITATGQRVTLRCSPRSGDLSVYWYQQSLDQGLQFLIQYYNGEERAKGNILERFSAQQFPDLHSELNLSSLELGDSALYFCASSVRGGGGNPRDEQFFGPGTRLTVL.